The clone carrying this T cell receptor (beta chain) was picked up a small number of times. Its antigen is not identified. TCRdb recomputed calls from the RT-PCR reads with MiXCR, one row per CDR3 protein. The sample has roughly 700,000 distinct CDR3 sequences, roughly 13% seen once. The sample is drawn from a study of response to subunit inactivated influenza vaccine. This CDR3 has 14 amino acids. V was cut by 4 bases and J by 3 bases, with 14 bases left in between. CDR1 SGHDT and CDR2 YYEEEE come from the germline V gene. Overall study findings and caveats: Few new T cells, the authors suggested, are recruited by each seasonal influenza vaccination.

This receptor was identified in a man aged 50 to 60 who received an inactivated influenza vaccine. Material: PBMCs from blood, obtained approximately 15 days before vaccination. V and J are TRBV5-6 and TRBJ2-7; D assignment may be TRBD1 or TRBD2 (5 bases each). The CDR3 spells CASSNRDGYYEQYF. CDR3 sequence (DNA): TGTGCCAGCAGCAACCGGGACGGTTACTACGAGCAGTACTTC.